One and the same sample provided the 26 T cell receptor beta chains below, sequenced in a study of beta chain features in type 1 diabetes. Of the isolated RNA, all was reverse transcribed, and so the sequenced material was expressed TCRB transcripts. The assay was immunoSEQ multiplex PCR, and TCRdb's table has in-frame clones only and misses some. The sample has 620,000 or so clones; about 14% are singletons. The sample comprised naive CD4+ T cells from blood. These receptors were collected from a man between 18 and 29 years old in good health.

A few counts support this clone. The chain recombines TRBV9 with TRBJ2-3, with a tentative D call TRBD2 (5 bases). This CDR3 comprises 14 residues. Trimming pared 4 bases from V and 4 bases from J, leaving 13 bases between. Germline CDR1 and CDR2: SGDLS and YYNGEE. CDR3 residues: CASSPSGRADTQYF. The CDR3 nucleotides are TGTGCCAGCAGCCCTTCGGGAAGGGCAGATACGCAGTATTTT. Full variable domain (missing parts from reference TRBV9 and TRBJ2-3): DSGVTQTPKHLITATGQRVTLRCSPRSGDLSVYWYQQSLDQGLQFLIQYYNGEERAKGNILERFSAQQFPDLHSELNLSSLELGDSALYFCASSPSGRADTQYFGPGTRLTVL.

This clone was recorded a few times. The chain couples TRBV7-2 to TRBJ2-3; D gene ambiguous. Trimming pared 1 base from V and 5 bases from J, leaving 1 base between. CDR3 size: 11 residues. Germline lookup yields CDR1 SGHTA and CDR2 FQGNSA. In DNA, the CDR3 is TGTGCCAGCAGCTTAGTAGATACGCAGTATTTT. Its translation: CASSLVDTQYF. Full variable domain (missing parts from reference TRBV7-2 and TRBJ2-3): GAGVSQSPSNKVTEKGKDVELRCDPISGHTALYWYRQSLGQGLEFLIYFQGNSAPDKSGLPSDRFSAERTGGSVSTLTIQRTQQEDSAVYLCASSLVDTQYFGPGTRLTVL.

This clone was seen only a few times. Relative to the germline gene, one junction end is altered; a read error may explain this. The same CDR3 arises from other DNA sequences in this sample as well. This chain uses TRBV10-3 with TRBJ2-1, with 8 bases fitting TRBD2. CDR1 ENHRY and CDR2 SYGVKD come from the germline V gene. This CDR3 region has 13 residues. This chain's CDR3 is CAINERGSREQFF. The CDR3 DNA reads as TGTGCCATCAATGAGCGGGGGAGTAGGGAGCAGTTCTTC.

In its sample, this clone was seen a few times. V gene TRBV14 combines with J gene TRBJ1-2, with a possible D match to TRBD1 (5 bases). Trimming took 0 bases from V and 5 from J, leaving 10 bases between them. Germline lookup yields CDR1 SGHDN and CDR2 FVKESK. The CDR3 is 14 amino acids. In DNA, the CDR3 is TGTGCCAGCAGCCAAGATTTGCAGGGTTATGGCTACACCTTC. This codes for CASSQDLQGYGYTF.

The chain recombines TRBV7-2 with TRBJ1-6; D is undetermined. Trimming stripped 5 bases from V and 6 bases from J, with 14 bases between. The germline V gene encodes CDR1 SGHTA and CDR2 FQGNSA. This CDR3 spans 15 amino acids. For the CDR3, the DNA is TGTGCCAGCAGCCTTCTCCGGGTCTCTAATTCACCCCTCCACTTT. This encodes CASSLLRVSNSPLHF.

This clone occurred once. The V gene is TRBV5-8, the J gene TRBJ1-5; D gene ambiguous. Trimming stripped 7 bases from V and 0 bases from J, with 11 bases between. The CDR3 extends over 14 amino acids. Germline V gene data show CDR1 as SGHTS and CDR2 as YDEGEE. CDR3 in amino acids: CASLRVGSNQPQHF. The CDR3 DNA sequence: TGTGCCAGCTTGCGGGTGGGTAGCAATCAGCCCCAGCATTTT.

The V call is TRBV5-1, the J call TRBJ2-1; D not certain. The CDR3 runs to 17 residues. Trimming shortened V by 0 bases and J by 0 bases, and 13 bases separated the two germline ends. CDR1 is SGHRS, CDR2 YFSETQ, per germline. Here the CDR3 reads CASSLAPGRVSYNEQFF. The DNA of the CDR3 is TGCGCCAGCAGCTTGGCTCCCGGACGGGTCTCCTACAATGAGCAGTTCTTC.

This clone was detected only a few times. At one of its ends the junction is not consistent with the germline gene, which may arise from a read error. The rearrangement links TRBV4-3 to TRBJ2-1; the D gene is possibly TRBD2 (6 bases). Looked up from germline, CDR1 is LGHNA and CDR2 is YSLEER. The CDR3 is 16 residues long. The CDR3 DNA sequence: TGCGCCAGCAGCCAAGACGGACCAGCGGGCTACAATGAGCAGCTCTTC. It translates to CASSQDGPAGYNEQLF.

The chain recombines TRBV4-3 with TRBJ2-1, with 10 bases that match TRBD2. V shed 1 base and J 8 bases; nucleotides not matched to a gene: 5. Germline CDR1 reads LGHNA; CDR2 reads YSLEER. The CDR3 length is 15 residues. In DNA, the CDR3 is TGCGCCAGCAGCCAAGCGCTAGCGGGAGATTATGAGCAGTTCTTC. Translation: CASSQALAGDYEQFF.

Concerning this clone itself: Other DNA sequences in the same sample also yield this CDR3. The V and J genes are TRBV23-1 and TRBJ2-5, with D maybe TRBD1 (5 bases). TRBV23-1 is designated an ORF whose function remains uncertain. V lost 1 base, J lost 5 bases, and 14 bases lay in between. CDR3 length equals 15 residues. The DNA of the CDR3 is TGCGCCAGCAGTCAATGGCCAGGGTCGGGTGAGACCCAGTACTTC. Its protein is CASSQWPGSGETQYF.

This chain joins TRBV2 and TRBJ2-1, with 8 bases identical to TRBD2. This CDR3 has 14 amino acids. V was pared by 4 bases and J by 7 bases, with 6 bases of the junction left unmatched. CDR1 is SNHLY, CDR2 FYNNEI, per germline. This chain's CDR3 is CASSVSGGPNEQFF. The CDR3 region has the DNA TGTGCCAGCAGTGTGTCGGGGGGGCCTAATGAGCAGTTCTTC.

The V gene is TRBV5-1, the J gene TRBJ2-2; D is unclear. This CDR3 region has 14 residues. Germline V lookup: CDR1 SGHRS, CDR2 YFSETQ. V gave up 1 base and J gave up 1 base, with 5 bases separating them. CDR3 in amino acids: CASSLIGNTGELFF. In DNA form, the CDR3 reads TGCGCCAGCAGCTTGATAGGGAACACCGGGGAGCTGTTTTTT.

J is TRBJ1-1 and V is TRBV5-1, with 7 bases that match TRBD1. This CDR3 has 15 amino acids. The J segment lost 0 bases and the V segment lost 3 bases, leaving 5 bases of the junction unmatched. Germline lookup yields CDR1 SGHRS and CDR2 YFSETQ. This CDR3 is CASSSGQVMNTEAFF. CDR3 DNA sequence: TGCGCCAGCAGCTCCGGACAGGTCATGAACACTGAAGCTTTCTTT.

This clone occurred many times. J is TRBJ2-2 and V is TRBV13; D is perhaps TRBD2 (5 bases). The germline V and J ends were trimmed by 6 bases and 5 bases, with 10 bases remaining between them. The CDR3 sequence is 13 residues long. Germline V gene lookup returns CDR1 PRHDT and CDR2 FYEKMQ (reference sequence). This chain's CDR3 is CASSPTGTGELFF. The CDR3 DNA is TGTGCCAGCAGTCCGACGGGGACCGGGGAGCTGTTTTTT.

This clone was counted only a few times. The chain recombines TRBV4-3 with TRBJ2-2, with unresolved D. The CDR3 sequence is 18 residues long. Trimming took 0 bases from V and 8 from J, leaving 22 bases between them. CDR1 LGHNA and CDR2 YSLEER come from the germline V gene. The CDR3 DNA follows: TGCGCCAGCAGCCAAGAATCCCTTTCGGGCCGGGTGGTTGGGGAGCTGTTTTTT. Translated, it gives CASSQESLSGRVVGELFF.

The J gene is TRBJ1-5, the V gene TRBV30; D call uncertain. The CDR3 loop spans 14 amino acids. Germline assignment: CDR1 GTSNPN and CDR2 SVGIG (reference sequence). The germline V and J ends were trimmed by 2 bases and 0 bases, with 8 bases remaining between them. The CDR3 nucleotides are TGTGCCTGGAGTAAAAGAGGTAGCAATCAGCCCCAGCATTTT. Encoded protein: CAWSKRGSNQPQHF.

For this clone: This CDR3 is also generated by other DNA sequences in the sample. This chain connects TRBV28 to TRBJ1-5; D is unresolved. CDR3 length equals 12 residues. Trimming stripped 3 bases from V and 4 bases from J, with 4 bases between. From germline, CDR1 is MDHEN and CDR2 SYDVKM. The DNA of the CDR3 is TGTGCCAGCAGTTTGCCAAATCAGCCCCAGCATTTT. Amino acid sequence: CASSLPNQPQHF.

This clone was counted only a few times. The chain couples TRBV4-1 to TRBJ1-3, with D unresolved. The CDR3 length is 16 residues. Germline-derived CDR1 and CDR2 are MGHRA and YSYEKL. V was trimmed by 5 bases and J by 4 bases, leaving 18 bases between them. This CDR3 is CASSSPTLGWGNTIYF. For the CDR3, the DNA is TGCGCCAGCAGCTCCCCGACCCTTGGGTGGGGAAACACCATATATTTT.

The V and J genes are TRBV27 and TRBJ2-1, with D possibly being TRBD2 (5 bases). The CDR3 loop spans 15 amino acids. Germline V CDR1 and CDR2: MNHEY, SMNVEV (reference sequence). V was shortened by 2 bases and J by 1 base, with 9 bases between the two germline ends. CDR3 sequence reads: CASSLEGRSYNEQFF. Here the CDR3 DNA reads TGTGCCAGCAGTTTAGAGGGAAGATCCTACAATGAGCAGTTCTTC.

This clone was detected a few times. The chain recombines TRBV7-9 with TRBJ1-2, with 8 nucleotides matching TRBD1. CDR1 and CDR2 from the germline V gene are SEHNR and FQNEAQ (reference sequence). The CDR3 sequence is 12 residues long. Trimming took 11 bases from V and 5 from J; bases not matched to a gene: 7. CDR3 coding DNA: TGTGCCTCGACGGACAGGGAATATGGCTACACCTTC. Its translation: CASTDREYGYTF.

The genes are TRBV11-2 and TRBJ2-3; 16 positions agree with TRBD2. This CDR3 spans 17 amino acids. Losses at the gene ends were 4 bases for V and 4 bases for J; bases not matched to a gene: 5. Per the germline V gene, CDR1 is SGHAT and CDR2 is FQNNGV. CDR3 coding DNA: TGTGCCAGCAGCTCCGGGACTAGCGGGAGGGTCCCAGATACGCAGTATTTT. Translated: CASSSGTSGRVPDTQYF.

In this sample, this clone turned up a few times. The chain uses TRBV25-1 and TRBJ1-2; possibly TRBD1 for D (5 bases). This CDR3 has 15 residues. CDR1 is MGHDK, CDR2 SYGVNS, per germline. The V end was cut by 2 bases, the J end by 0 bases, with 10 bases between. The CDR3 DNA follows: TGTGCCAGCAGTGAACCAGGGAAAACTAACTATGGCTACACCTTC. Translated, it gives CASSEPGKTNYGYTF.

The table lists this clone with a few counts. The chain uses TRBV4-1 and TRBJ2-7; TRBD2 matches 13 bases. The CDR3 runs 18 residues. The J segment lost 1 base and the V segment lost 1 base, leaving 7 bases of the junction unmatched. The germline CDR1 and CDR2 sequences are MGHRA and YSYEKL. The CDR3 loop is CASSQAGLAGAISYEQYF. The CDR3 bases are TGCGCCAGCAGCCAAGCAGGACTAGCGGGGGCGATATCCTACGAGCAGTACTTC.

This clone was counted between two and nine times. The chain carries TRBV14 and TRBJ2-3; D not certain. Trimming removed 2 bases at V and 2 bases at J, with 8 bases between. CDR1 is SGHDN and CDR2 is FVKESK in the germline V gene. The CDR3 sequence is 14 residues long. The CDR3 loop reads CASSQSPLTDTQYF. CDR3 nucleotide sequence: TGTGCCAGCAGCCAATCTCCCCTCACAGATACGCAGTATTTT.

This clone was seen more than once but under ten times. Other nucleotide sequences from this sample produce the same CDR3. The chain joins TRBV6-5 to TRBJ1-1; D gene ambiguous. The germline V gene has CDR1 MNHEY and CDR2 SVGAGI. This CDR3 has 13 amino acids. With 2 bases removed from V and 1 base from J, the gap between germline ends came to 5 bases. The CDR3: CASSYGRNTEAFF. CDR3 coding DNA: TGTGCCAGCAGTTACGGCAGGAACACTGAAGCTTTCTTT.

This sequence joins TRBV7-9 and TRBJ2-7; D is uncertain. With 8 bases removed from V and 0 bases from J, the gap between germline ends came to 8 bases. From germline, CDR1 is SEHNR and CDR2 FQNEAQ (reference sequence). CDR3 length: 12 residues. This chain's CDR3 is CASPKSSYEQYF. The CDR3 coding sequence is TGTGCCAGCCCCAAAAGCTCCTACGAGCAGTACTTC.